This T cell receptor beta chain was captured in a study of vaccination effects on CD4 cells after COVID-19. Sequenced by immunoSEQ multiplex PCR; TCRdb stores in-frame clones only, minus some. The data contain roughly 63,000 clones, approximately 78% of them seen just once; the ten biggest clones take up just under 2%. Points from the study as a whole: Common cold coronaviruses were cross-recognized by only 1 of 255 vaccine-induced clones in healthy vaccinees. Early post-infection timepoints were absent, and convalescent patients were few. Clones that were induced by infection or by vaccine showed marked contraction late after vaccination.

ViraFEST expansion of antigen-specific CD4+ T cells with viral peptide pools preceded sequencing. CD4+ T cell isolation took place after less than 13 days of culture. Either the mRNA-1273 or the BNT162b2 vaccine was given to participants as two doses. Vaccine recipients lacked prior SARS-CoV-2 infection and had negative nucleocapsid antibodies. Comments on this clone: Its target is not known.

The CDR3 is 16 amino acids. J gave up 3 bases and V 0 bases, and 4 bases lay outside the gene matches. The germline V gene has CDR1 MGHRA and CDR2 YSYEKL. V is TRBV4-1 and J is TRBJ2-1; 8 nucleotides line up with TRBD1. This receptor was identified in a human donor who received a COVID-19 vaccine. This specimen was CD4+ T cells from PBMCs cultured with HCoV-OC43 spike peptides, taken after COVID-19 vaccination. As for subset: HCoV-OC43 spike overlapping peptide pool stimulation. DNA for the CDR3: TGCGCCAGCAGCCAAGACGGGACAGGAGTCTACAATGAGCAGTTCTTC. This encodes CASSQDGTGVYNEQFF.